The present TCR beta chain was sequenced within a study of blood T cell repertoires in COVID-19. CDR1 is KGHDR and CDR2 is SFDVKD in the germline V gene. Trimming removed 4 bases from V and 9 bases from J; junction bases left unmatched: 9. CDR3 length equals 14 residues. Clones were read by immunoSEQ multiplex PCR, and TCRdb kept only the in-frame ones, dropping some. Of about 260,000 clones in the sample, about 87% were seen once. V and J are TRBV24-1 and TRBJ2-7; 9 bases are shared with TRBD1. The material sequenced was PBMCs or T cells enriched from blood (not recorded which). The TCR originated in a man over 45 who had been exposed to COVID-19. The chain's CDR3 is CATSEPGQGTRQYF. The CDR3, as DNA: TGTGCCACCAGTGAGCCGGGACAGGGAACCCGGCAGTACTTC.